This T cell receptor (beta chain) was identified during a study of T cells after yellow fever vaccination. Study-level information: Libraries from low-cell-number fractions were prepared with the SMART-Seq v4 Ultra Low Input RNA kit. Findings of the study overall: Boosting was followed by the reappearance of most primary-vaccination clones (roughly 95% CD4, roughly 90% CD8).

There are a few counts of this clonotype. Its antigen is currently unknown. CDR3 size: 15 residues. Per germline, CDR1 LNHNV and CDR2 YYDKDF (reference sequence). V was pared by 5 bases and J by 2 bases, with 6 bases of the junction left unmatched. TCRdb recomputed calls from the 5' RACE reads with MiXCR, one row per CDR3 protein. The sample carries a few hundred thousand distinct CDR3 sequences, more than 9% recorded once. The V gene is TRBV15, the J gene TRBJ1-5; 7 positions agree with TRBD1. This clonotype was obtained from a man aged 18 to 35 who received the YFV17D yellow fever vaccine. The source material was PBMCs, sampled on the day of the first yellow fever vaccination. CDR3 coding DNA: TGTGCCACCAGCGGAACTACAGGGGGCAATCAGCCCCAGCATTTT. It is translated as CATSGTTGGNQPQHF.